This T cell receptor (beta chain) is drawn from a study of T cell responses to AZD1222 COVID-19 vaccine. Generated by immunoSEQ multiplex PCR, the TCRdb table keeps only in-frame clones and is missing some. Of about 200,000 clones listed, around nine tenths are singletons. Trimming left V 3 bases short and J 3 bases short, with 9 bases between. Germline V CDR1 and CDR2: SGHTA, FQGTGA. The CDR3 has 13 amino acids. This TCR was recovered from an adult who received the MenACWY meningococcal vaccine as a control. The chain carries TRBV7-3 and TRBJ2-7; D perhaps matches TRBD2 (7 bases). Sequenced material: peripheral blood, taken 28 days after the second dose of the MenACWY control vaccine. This CDR3 is CASSFRGGYEQYF. The DNA for the CDR3 is TGTGCCAGCAGCTTTAGGGGGGGCTACGAGCAGTACTTC.